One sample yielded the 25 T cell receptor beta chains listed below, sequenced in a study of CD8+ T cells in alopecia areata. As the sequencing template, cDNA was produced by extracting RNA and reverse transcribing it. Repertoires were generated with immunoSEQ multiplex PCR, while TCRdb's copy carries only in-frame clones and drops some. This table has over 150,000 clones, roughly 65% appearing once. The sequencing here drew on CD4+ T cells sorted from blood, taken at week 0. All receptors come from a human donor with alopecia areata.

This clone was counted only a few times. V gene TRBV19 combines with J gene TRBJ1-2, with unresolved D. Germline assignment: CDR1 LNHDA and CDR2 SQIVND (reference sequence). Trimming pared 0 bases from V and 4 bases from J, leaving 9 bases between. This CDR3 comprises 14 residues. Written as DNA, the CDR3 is TGTGCCAGTAGTATAGATATCTCCCGCTATGGCTACACCTTC. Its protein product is CASSIDISRYGYTF.

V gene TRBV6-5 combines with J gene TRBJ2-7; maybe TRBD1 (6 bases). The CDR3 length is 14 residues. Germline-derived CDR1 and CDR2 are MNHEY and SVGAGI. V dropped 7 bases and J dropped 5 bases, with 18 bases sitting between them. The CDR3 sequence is CASMGAGNPDEQYF. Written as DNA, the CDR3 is TGTGCCAGCATGGGGGCAGGGAACCCGGACGAGCAGTACTTC.

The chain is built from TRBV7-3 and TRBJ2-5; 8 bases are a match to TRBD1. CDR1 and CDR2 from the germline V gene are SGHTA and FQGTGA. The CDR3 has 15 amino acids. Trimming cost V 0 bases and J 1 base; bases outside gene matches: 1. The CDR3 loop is CASSLTGTGQETQYF. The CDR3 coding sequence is TGTGCCAGCAGCTTAACCGGGACAGGCCAAGAGACCCAGTACTTC.

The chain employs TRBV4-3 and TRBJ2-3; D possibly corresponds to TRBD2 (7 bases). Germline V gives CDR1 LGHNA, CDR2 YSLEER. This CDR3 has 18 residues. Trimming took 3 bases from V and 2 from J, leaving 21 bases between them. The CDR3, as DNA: TGCGCCAGCAGCCAGTTGGGGAGGGGGGGACTGATCACAGATACGCAGTATTTT. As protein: CASSQLGRGGLITDTQYF.

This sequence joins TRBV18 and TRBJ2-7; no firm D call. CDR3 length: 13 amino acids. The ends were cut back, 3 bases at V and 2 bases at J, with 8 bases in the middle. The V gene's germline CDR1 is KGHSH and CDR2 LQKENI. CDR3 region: CASSPGQTYEQYF. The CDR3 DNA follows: TGTGCCAGCTCACCCGGGCAAACCTACGAGCAGTACTTC.

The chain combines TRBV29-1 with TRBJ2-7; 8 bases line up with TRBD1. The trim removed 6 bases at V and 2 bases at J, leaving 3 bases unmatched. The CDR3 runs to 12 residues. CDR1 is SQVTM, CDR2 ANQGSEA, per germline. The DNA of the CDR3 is TGCAGCGTAGTGACAGGGGCCTACGAGCAGTACTTC. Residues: CSVVTGAYEQYF.

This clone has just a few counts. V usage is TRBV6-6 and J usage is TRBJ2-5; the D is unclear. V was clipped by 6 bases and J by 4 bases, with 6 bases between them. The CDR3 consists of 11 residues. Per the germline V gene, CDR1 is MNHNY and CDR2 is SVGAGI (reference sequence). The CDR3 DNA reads TGTGCCAGCAGCGTTGGAGAGACCCAGTACTTC. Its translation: CASSVGETQYF.

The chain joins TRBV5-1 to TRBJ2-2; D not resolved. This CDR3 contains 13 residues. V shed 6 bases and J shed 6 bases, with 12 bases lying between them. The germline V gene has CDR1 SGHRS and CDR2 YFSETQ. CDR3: CASTLQDAGELFF. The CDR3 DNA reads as TGCGCCAGCACCCTTCAAGATGCCGGGGAGCTGTTTTTT.

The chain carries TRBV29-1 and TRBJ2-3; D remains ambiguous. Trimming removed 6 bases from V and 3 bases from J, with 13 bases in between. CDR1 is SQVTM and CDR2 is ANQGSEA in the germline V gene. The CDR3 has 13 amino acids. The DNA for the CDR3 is TGCAGCGTAAGACACGAGGCAACAGATACGCAGTATTTT. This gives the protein CSVRHEATDTQYF.

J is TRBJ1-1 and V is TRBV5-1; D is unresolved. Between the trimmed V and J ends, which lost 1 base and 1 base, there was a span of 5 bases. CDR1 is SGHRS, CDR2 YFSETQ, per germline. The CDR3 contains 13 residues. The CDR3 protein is CASSLYANTEAFF. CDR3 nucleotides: TGCGCCAGCAGCTTGTATGCGAACACTGAAGCTTTCTTT. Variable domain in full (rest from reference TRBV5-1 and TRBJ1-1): KAGVTQTPRYLIKTRGQQVTLSCSPISGHRSVSWYQQTPGQGLQFLFEYFSETQRNKGNFPGRFSGRQFSNSRSEMNVSTLELGDSALYLCASSLYANTEAFFGQGTRLTVV.

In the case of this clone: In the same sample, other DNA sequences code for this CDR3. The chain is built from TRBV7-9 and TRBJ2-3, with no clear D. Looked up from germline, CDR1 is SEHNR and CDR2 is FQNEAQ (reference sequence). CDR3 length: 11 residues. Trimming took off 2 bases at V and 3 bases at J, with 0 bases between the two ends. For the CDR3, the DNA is TGTGCCAGCAGCTTAACAGATACGCAGTATTTT. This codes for CASSLTDTQYF.

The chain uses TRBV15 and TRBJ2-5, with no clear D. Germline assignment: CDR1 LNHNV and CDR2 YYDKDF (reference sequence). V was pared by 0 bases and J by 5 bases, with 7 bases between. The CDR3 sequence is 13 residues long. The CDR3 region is CATSRDVSETQYF. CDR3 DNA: TGTGCCACCAGCAGAGACGTTTCGGAGACCCAGTACTTC.

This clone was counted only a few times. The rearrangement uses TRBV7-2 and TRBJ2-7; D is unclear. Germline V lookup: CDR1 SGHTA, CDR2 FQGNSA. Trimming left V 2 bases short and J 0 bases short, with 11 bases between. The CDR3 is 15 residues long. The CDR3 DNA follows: TGTGCCAGCAGCTTATCTCAATTGAGCTCCTACGAGCAGTACTTC. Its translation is CASSLSQLSSYEQYF.

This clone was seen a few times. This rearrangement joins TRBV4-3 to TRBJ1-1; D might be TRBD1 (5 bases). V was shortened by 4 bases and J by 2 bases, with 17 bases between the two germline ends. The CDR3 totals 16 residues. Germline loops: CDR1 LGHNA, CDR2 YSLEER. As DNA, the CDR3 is TGCGCCAGCAGCCCTGGACACATATATCTCAACACTGAAGCTTTCTTT. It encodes CASSPGHIYLNTEAFF.

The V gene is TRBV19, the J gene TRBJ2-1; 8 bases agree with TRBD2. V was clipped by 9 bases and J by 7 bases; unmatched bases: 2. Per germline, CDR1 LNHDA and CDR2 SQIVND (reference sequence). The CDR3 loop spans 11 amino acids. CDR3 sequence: CASSGGNEQFF. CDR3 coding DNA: TGTGCCAGCTCGGGGGGGAATGAGCAGTTCTTC. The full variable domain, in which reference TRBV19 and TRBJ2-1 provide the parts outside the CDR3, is DGGITQSPKYLFRKEGQNVTLSCEQNLNHDAMYWYRQDPGQGLRLIYYSQIVNDFQKGDIAEGYSVSREKKESFPLTVTSAQKNPTAFYLCASSGGNEQFFGPGTRLTVL.

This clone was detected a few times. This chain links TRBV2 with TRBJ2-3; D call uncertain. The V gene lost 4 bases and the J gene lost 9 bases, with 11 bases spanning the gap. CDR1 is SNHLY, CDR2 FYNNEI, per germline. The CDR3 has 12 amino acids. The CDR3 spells CASSASSGTQYF. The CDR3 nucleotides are TGTGCCAGCAGTGCCTCCAGTGGGACGCAGTATTTT.

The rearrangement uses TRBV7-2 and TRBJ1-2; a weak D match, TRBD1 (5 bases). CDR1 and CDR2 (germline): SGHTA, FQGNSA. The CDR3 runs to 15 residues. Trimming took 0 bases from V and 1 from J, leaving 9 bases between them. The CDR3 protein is CASSLAHGGNYGYTF. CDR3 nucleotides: TGTGCCAGCAGCTTAGCGCATGGGGGTAACTATGGCTACACCTTC.

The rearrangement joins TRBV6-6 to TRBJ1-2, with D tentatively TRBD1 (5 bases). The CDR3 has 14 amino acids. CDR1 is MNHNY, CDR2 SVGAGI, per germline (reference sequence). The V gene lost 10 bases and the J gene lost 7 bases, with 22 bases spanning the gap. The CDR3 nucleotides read TGTGCCACCGAGTTGCAGGGAGGAACGTCTGGCTACACCTTC. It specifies CATELQGGTSGYTF.

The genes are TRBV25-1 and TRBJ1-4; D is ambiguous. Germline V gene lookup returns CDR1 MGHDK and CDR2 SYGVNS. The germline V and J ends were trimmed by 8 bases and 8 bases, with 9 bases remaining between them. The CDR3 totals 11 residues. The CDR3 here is CASGIREKLFF. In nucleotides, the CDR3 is TGTGCCAGCGGTATCCGGGAAAAACTGTTTTTT.

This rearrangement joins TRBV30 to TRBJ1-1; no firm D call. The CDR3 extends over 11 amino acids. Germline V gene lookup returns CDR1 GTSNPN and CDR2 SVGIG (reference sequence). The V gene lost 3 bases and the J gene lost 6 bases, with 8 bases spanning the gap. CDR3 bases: TGTGCCTGGAGCGCCGCATCTGAAGCTTTCTTT. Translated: CAWSAASEAFF.

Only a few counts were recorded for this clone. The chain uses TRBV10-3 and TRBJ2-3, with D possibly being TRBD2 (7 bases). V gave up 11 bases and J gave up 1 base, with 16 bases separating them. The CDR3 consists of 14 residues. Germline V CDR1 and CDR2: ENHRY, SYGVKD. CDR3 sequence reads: CAGGAAAGTDTQYF. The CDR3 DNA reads TGTGCCGGGGGGGCCGCTGCGGGCACAGATACGCAGTATTTT.

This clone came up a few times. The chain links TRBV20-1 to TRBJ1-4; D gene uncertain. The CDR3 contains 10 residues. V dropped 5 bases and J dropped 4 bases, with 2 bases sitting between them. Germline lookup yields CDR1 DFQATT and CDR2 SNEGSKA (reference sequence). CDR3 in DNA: TGCAGTGCTTTTAATGAAAAACTGTTTTTT. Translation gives CSAFNEKLFF.

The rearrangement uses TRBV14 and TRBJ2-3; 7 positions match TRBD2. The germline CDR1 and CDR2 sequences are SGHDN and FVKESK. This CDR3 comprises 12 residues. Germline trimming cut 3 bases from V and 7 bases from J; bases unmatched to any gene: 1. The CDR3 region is CASSQTSNTQYF. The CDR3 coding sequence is TGTGCCAGCAGCCAGACTAGCAATACGCAGTATTTT.

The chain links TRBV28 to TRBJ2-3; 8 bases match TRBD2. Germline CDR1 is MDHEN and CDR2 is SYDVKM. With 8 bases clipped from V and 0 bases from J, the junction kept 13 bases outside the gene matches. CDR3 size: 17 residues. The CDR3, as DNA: TGTGCCAGCTTACCGAACCTTAGCGGGACTAGCACAGATACGCAGTATTTT. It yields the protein CASLPNLSGTSTDTQYF. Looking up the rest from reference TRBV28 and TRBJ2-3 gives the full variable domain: DVKVTQSSRYLVKRTGEKVFLECVQDMDHENMFWYRQDPGLGLRLIYFSYDVKMKEKGDIPEGYSVSREKKERFSLILESASTNQTSMYLCASLPNLSGTSTDTQYFGPGTRLTVL.

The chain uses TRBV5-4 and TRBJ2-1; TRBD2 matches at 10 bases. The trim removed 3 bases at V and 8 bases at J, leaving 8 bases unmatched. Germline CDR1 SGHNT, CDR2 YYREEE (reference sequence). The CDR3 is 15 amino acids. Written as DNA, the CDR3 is TGTGCCAGCAGCTCCCAGCGGGGGGGCCGCGATGAGCAGTTCTTC. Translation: CASSSQRGGRDEQFF.